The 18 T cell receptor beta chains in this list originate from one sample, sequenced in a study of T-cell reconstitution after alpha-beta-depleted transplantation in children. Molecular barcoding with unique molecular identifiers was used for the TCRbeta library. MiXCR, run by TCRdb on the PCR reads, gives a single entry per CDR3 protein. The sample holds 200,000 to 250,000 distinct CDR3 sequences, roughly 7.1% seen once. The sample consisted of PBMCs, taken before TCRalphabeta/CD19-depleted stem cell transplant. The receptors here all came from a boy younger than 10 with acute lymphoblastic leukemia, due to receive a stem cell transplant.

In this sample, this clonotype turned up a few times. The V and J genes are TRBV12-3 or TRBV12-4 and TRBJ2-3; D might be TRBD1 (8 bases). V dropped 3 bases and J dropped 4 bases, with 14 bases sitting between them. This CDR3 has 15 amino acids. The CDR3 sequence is CASSFYRGGSDTQYF. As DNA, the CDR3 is TGTGCCAGCAGTTTTTACAGGGGGGGGTCAGATACGCAGTATTTT.

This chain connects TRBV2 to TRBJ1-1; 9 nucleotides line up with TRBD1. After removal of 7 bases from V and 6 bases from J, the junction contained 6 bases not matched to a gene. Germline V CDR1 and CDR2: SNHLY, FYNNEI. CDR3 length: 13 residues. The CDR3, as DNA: TGTGCCAGCATCCGGGACAGGGACGCTGAAGCTTTCTTT. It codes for CASIRDRDAEAFF.

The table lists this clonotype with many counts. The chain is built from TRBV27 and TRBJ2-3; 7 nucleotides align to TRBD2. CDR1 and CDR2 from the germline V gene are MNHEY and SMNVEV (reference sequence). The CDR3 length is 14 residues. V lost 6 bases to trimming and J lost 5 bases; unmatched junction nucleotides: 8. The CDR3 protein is CASRTQPGGDTQYF. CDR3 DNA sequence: TGTGCCAGCAGGACCCAGCCGGGGGGAGATACGCAGTATTTT.

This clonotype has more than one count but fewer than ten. In DNA form, the CDR3 reads TGCAGTGCTGCCACTACCGACAGGGAATCTTTCTCTGGGGCCAACGTCCTGACTTTC. It specifies CSAATTDRESFSGANVLTF. The rearrangement links TRBV20-1 to TRBJ2-6; TRBD1 aligns across 7 bases. The germline CDR1 and CDR2 sequences are DFQATT and SNEGSKA (reference sequence). The CDR3 is 19 amino acids. V lost 5 bases, J lost 0 bases, and 16 bases stayed unmatched.

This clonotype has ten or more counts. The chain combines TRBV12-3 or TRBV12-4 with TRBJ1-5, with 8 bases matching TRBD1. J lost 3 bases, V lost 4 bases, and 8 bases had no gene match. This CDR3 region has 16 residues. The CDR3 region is CASSSSRTGTNQPQHF. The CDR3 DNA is TGTGCCAGCAGTTCCTCCCGGACAGGGACCAATCAGCCCCAGCATTTT.

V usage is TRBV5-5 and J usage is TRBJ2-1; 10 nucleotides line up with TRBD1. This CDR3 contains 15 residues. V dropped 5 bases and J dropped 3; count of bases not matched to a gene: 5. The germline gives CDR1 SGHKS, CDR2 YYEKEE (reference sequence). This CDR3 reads CASSRQGANYNEQFF. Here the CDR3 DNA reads TGTGCCAGCAGTAGACAGGGGGCAAACTACAATGAGCAGTTCTTC.

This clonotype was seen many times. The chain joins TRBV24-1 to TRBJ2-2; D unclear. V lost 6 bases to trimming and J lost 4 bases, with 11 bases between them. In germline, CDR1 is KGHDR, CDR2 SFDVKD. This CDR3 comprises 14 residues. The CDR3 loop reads CATSYWAFTGELFF. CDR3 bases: TGTGCCACCAGTTATTGGGCGTTCACCGGGGAGCTGTTTTTT.

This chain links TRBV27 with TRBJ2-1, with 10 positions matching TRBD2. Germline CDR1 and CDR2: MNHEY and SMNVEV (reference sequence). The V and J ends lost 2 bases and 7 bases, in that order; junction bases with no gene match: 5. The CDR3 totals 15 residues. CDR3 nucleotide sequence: TGTGCCAGCAGTTTAAGCGGGGGGGCTCATAATGAGCAGTTCTTC. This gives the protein CASSLSGGAHNEQFF.

CDR3 sequence (DNA): TGTGCCAGCAGCTTGAAGGACAGGGTCCGAGAGACCCAGTACTTC. It translates to CASSLKDRVRETQYF. The chain links TRBV5-5 to TRBJ2-5, with TRBD1 matching 8 bases. The CDR3 extends over 15 amino acids. Trimming at V came to 1 base and at J to 4 bases, leaving 6 bases not matched to a gene. Per germline, CDR1 SGHKS and CDR2 YYEKEE (reference sequence). Supplemented by reference TRBV5-5 and TRBJ2-5, the full variable domain reads DAGVTQSPTHLIKTRGQQVTLRCSPISGHKSVSWYQQVLGQGPQFIFQYYEKEERGRGNFPDRFSARQFPNYSSELNVNALLLGDSALYLCASSLKDRVRETQYFGPGTRLLVL.

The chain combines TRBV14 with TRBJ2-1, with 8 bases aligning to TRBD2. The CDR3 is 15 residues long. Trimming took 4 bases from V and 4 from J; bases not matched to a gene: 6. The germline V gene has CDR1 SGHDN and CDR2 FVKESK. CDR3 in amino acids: CASSRSSGNYNEQFF. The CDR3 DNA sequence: TGTGCCAGCAGCCGAAGTAGCGGGAATTACAATGAGCAGTTCTTC.

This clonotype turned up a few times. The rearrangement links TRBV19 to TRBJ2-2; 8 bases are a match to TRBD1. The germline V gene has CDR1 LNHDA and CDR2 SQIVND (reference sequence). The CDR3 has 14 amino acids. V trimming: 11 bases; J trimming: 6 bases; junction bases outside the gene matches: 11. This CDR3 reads CASTDRVDSGELFF. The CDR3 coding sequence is TGTGCCTCAACGGACAGGGTAGATTCCGGGGAGCTGTTTTTT.

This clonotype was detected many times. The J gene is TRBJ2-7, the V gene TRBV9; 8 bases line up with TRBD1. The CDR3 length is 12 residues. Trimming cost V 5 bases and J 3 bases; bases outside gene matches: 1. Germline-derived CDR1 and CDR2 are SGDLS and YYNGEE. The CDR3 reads CASSGQGYEQYF. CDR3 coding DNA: TGTGCCAGCAGTGGACAGGGCTACGAGCAGTACTTC.

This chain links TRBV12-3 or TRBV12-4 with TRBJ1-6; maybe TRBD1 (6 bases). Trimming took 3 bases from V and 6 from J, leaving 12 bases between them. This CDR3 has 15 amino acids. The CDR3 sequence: CASSLAGAGNSPLHF. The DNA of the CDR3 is TGTGCCAGCAGTTTGGCGGGGGCGGGTAATTCACCCCTCCACTTT.

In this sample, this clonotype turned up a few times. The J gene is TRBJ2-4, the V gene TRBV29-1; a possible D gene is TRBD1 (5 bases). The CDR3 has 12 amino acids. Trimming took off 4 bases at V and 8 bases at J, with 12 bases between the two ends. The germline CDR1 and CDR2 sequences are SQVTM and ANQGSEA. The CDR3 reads CSVGTPRDIQYF. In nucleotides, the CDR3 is TGCAGCGTTGGAACACCCAGGGACATTCAGTACTTC.

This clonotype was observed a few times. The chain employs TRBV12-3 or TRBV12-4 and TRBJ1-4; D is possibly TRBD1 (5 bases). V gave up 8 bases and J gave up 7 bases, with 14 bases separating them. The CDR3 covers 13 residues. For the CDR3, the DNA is TGTGCCAGCCGAGGGGTTTCTGGTGAAAAACTGTTTTTT. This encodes CASRGVSGEKLFF.

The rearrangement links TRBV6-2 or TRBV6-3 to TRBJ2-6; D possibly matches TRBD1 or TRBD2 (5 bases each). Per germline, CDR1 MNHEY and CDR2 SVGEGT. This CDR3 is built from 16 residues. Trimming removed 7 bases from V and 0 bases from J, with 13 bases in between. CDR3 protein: CASTRDGNSGANVLTF. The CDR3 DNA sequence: TGTGCCAGCACTCGGGACGGCAACTCTGGGGCCAACGTCCTGACTTTC.

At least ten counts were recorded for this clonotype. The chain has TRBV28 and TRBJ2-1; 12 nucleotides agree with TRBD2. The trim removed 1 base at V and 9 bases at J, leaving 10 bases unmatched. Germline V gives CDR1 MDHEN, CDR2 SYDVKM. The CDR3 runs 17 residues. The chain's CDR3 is CASSLSGLAGFSREQFF. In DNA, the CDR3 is TGTGCCAGCAGTTTATCCGGACTAGCGGGATTCTCCCGTGAGCAGTTCTTC.

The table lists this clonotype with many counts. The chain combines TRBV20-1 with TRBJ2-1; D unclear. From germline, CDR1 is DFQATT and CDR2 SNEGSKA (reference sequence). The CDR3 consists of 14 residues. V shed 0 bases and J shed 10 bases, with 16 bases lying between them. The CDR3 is CSARDFLSGEEQFF. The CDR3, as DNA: TGCAGTGCTAGAGATTTTCTATCAGGCGAAGAGCAGTTCTTC.